The 21 T cell receptor beta chains reported below all come from one sample, sequenced in a study of a mutant IDH1 vaccine in newly diagnosed glioma. Only in-frame clones appear in the TCRdb table, and some are missing; sequencing was by immunoSEQ multiplex PCR. The data contain around 60,000 clones, about nine tenths of them seen just once; the ten biggest clones take up approximately 2.4%. The time point is: baseline, week 1 (first vaccination visit). Treatment indicated: pre-vaccination baseline after standard-of-care therapy. Sample: PBMCs, taken from a glioma patient treated with radiotherapy, temozolomide or both. These receptors all come from a man aged 45-65 years with glioma.

CDR3: CSVVGTAHGETQYF. CDR3 DNA sequence: TGCAGCGTCGTAGGGACGGCGCACGGGGAGACCCAGTACTTC. The chain links TRBV29-1 to TRBJ2-5; D is tentatively TRBD1 or TRBD2 (5 bases each). The ends were cut back, 6 bases at V and 5 bases at J, with 19 bases in the middle. Per germline, CDR1 SQVTM and CDR2 ANQGSEA. There are 14 residues in the CDR3.

This rearrangement joins TRBV5-6 to TRBJ2-2; D is undetermined. This CDR3 has 11 residues. V shed 1 base and J shed 7 bases, with 2 bases lying between them. Germline CDR1 reads SGHDT; CDR2 reads YYEEEE. The CDR3 is CASSLSGELFF. The CDR3 nucleotides are TGTGCCAGCAGCTTGAGCGGGGAGCTGTTTTTT.

The chain recombines TRBV28 with TRBJ2-7, with TRBD2 matching 10 bases. V shed 6 bases, J shed 0 bases, and the junction held 5 bases outside the gene matches. CDR1 is MDHEN and CDR2 is SYDVKM in the germline V gene. CDR3 length: 15 residues. CDR3: CASSRTSGASYEQYF. The DNA of the CDR3 is TGTGCCAGCAGCCGAACTAGCGGGGCCTCCTACGAGCAGTACTTC.

The V call is TRBV28, the J call TRBJ1-2, with TRBD1 as a possible D gene (5 bases). The CDR3 loop spans 13 amino acids. CDR1 is MDHEN, CDR2 SYDVKM, per germline. The V end lost 4 bases, the J end lost 4 bases, and 10 bases lay between the germline ends. The CDR3 reads CASSSTDIYGYTF. In nucleotides, the CDR3 is TGTGCCAGCAGTTCGACAGATATCTATGGCTACACCTTC.

The chain joins TRBV6-6 to TRBJ2-2, with a possible D match to TRBD2 (6 bases). With 8 bases removed from V and 3 bases from J, the gap between germline ends came to 13 bases. This CDR3 has 14 residues. Per germline, CDR1 MNHNY and CDR2 SVGAGI (reference sequence). The CDR3 bases are TGTGCCAGCCGGGACCGGAGGGACACCGGGGAGCTGTTTTTT. This codes for CASRDRRDTGELFF.

The CDR3 sequence: CASSRGQGYEQYF. In DNA, the CDR3 is TGCGCCAGCAGCCGGGGACAGGGCTACGAGCAGTACTTC. The chain is built from TRBV4-1 and TRBJ2-7, with 9 bases matching TRBD1. CDR1 is MGHRA and CDR2 is YSYEKL in the germline V gene. This CDR3 contains 13 residues. V gave up 4 bases and J gave up 3 bases; unmatched junction bases: 1.

V is TRBV28 and J is TRBJ1-1, with D possibly TRBD1 on 6 matching bases. V lost 6 bases and J 7 bases, leaving 15 bases between the germline ends. This CDR3 has 13 residues. Germline V gives CDR1 MDHEN, CDR2 SYDVKM. The CDR3 is CASRLTTGNEAFF. The CDR3 DNA sequence: TGTGCCAGCAGACTTACGACAGGAAATGAAGCTTTCTTT. The entire variable domain, with the rest obtained from reference TRBV28 and TRBJ1-1, is as follows: DVKVTQSSRYLVKRTGEKVFLECVQDMDHENMFWYRQDPGLGLRLIYFSYDVKMKEKGDIPEGYSVSREKKERFSLILESASTNQTSMYLCASRLTTGNEAFFGQGTRLTVV.

The V and J genes are TRBV4-2 and TRBJ2-1, with D unclear. This CDR3 is 17 amino acids long. The germline V and J ends were trimmed by 0 bases and 0 bases, with 12 bases remaining between them. From germline, CDR1 is LGHNA and CDR2 YNFKEQ. CDR3 protein: CASSQDRPWSSYNEQFF. CDR3 nucleotide sequence: TGTGCCAGCAGCCAAGATCGACCCTGGAGCTCCTACAATGAGCAGTTCTTC.

The V and J genes are TRBV7-9 and TRBJ2-1; 7 bases line up with TRBD1. The V gene's germline CDR1 is SEHNR and CDR2 FQNEAQ (reference sequence). V was clipped by 4 bases and J by 11 bases; unmatched bases: 5. The CDR3 length is 12 residues. The CDR3 region is CASSSTGIQQFF. The CDR3 DNA follows: TGTGCCAGCAGCTCGACAGGGATACAGCAGTTCTTC.

CDR3 amino acids: CASGGMGERTKGYTF. The CDR3 DNA reads as TGTGCCAGCGGGGGGATGGGGGAGCGGACGAAAGGCTACACCTTC. The gene calls are TRBV27 and TRBJ1-2; perhaps TRBD1 as D (5 bases). This CDR3 contains 15 residues. V was trimmed by 8 bases and J by 8 bases, leaving 24 bases between them. Germline loops: CDR1 MNHEY, CDR2 SMNVEV (reference sequence).

This clone came up a few times. The chain couples TRBV15 to TRBJ2-6, with 10 bases aligning to TRBD1. V shed 5 bases, J shed 4 bases, and the junction held 5 bases outside the gene matches. In germline, CDR1 is LNHNV, CDR2 YYDKDF (reference sequence). This CDR3 is 16 amino acids long. The CDR3 nucleotides are TGTGCCACCAGCGGGGGACAGGGGACCGGGGCCAACGTCCTGACTTTC. This encodes CATSGGQGTGANVLTF.

The chain links TRBV4-2 to TRBJ2-7, with 9 positions matching TRBD1. The CDR3 covers 15 residues. The J segment lost 1 base and the V segment lost 1 base, leaving 2 bases of the junction unmatched. Germline values: CDR1 LGHNA, CDR2 YNFKEQ. The CDR3 protein is CASSQGTGESYEQYF. DNA of the CDR3: TGTGCCAGCAGCCAAGGGACAGGGGAGTCCTACGAGCAGTACTTC.

This sequence joins TRBV20-1 and TRBJ2-7, with 7 bases fitting TRBD2. The CDR3 is 11 residues long. V shed 5 bases and J 3 bases; nucleotides not matched to a gene: 1. Germline assignment: CDR1 DFQATT and CDR2 SNEGSKA (reference sequence). CDR3 sequence: CSAASGYEQYF. The CDR3 DNA is TGCAGTGCTGCTAGCGGCTACGAGCAGTACTTC.

This clone showed up just once. The chain recombines TRBV2 with TRBJ2-7, with D maybe TRBD2 (6 bases). The V end was cut by 3 bases, the J end by 0 bases, with 12 bases between. Germline CDR1 reads SNHLY; CDR2 reads FYNNEI. There are 15 residues in the CDR3. In DNA form, the CDR3 reads TGTGCCAGCAGTGACCTAGGAGGGAGCTCCTACGAGCAGTACTTC. Translation: CASSDLGGSSYEQYF.

J is TRBJ2-2 and V is TRBV4-2, with D tentatively TRBD1 or TRBD2 (5 bases each). This CDR3 has 16 residues. CDR1 and CDR2 (germline): LGHNA, YNFKEQ. Between the trimmed V and J ends, which lost 6 bases and 1 base, there was a span of 15 bases. The CDR3 here is CASSRSGTVNTGELFF. The DNA of the CDR3 is TGTGCCAGCAGTCGTTCGGGGACCGTGAACACCGGGGAGCTGTTTTTT.

The CDR3 region has the DNA TGTGCCAGCAGCTACCGCGGGGGGAGCTCCTACAATGAGCAGTTCTTC. Translation: CASSYRGGSSYNEQFF. This chain connects TRBV11-3 to TRBJ2-1; 8 bases map to TRBD2. The germline V gene encodes CDR1 SGHNT and CDR2 YENEEA. The length of the CDR3 is 16 residues. The V and J ends lost 4 bases and 0 bases, in that order; junction bases with no gene match: 5.

The rearrangement uses TRBV4-1 and TRBJ2-7, with D hard to call. Trimming shortened V by 3 bases and J by 5 bases, and 14 bases separated the two germline ends. The CDR3 length is 14 residues. CDR1 is MGHRA, CDR2 YSYEKL, per germline. The CDR3 loop is CASSHPGRSDEQYF. DNA for the CDR3: TGCGCCAGCAGCCACCCCGGCAGGTCTGACGAGCAGTACTTC.

The chain joins TRBV7-2 to TRBJ1-6, with a tentative D call TRBD1 (6 bases). In germline, CDR1 is SGHTA, CDR2 FQGNSA. The CDR3 has 17 amino acids. V gave up 5 bases and J gave up 9 bases, with 23 bases separating them. The CDR3 is CASSAGDTPRVSSPLHF. DNA of the CDR3: TGTGCCAGCAGCGCAGGGGATACCCCTAGAGTGAGTTCACCCCTCCACTTT.

The chain carries TRBV6-1 and TRBJ2-1, with D perhaps matching TRBD1 (6 bases). The V gene's germline CDR1 is MNHNS and CDR2 SASEGT. The V end was cut by 8 bases, the J end by 8 bases, with 13 bases between. CDR3 size: 12 residues. CDR3 coding DNA: TGTGCCAGCCTCCAGGGGCTTGATGAGCAGTTCTTC. It translates to CASLQGLDEQFF.

The chain is built from TRBV7-2 and TRBJ1-4, with 9 nucleotides matching TRBD1. The CDR3 loop spans 15 amino acids. J lost 8 bases, V lost 5 bases, and 9 bases had no gene match. Looked up from germline, CDR1 is SGHTA and CDR2 is FQGNSA. Here the CDR3 DNA reads TGTGCCAGCAGCAGCGACAGGGGGTTGAGGGAAAAACTGTTTTTT. Its translation is CASSSDRGLREKLFF.

The chain couples TRBV21-1 to TRBJ2-5; TRBD1, the table's D call, was not compared with the DNA. TRBV21-1 is given as a pseudogene. The CDR3 loop spans 17 amino acids. CDR3 DNA sequence: TGTGCCAGCAGCAAAGGACAGGGGTTCCCGTACCAAGAGACCCAGTACTTC. Amino acid sequence: CASSKGQGFPYQETQYF.